This T cell receptor (beta chain) was recorded in a study of beta chain features in type 1 diabetes. The CDR3 runs 12 residues. Trimming left V 5 bases short and J 10 bases short, with 14 bases between. CDR1 is SEHNR and CDR2 is FQNEAQ in the germline V gene (reference sequence). This clone was seen a few times. Of the isolated RNA, all was reverse transcribed, and so the sequenced material was expressed TCRB transcripts. Measured with immunoSEQ multiplex PCR; TCRdb has only the in-frame clones, and not every one. The sample consists of fewer than 650,000 clones, 15% to 17% of them appearing once. The clonotype was recovered from a young man in good health. This chain connects TRBV7-9 to TRBJ1-1; D uncertain. Specimen: naive CD4+ T cells from blood. The CDR3 nucleotides are TGTGCCAGCAGCCTGGAGGCGGGTGGAGCTTTCTTT. Its protein product is CASSLEAGGAFF.